This TCR beta chain appears in the sequencing data of a study of blood T cell repertoires in COVID-19. Study at large: Whether acute or convalescent, the COVID-19 samples came from the United States, Italy and Spain.

CDR1 and CDR2 from the germline V gene are MNHEY and SVGAGI. Trimming removed 7 bases from V and 6 bases from J, with 17 bases in between. The CDR3 sequence is 14 residues long. Authors' data handling: Estimates of nucleated cell counts were drawn from the amplification of reference gene primers. Method: immunoSEQ multiplex PCR; TCRdb's copy keeps in-frame clones and lacks some. That table furnishes V, J and clone size, whereas the DNA furnished D and trimming. The data show around 200,000 clones, 83% seen once. The chain joins TRBV6-5 to TRBJ2-3, with D possibly TRBD2 on 6 matching bases. This clonotype was obtained from a woman aged 40 to 50 with acute or convalescent COVID-19. The sample consisted of peripheral blood. CDR3 residues: CASNGGSFSDTQYF. CDR3 in DNA: TGTGCCAGCAACGGAGGGAGCTTTTCGGATACGCAGTATTTT.